This T cell receptor beta chain is from a study of CD8 T cells in ankylosing spondylitis. MiXCR, applied by TCRdb to the 5' RACE reads, yields one record per CDR3 protein. In the table there are 100,000 to 150,000 distinct CDR3 sequences, around 10% of which are singletons. This clonotype was seen a handful of times. The target antigen is unknown. Whole-study findings and limits: Ankylosing spondylitis blood appeared to be characterized by a TCR beta motif of several highly homologous variants.

Sequenced sample: blood, either unsorted or a sorted T cell fraction (not recorded which). The clonotype was recovered from a female donor with ankylosing spondylitis or in good health (not recorded which).

CDR3 sequence (DNA): TGCGCCAGCAGCGCCGGACAGGGTCGGCGAGAAAAACTGTTTTTT. Encoded protein: CASSAGQGRREKLFF. This rearrangement joins TRBV5-1 to TRBJ1-4; 8 bases map to TRBD1. This CDR3 is built from 15 residues. J gave up 8 bases and V 4 bases, and 10 bases lay outside the gene matches. Looked up from germline, CDR1 is SGHRS and CDR2 is YFSETQ.